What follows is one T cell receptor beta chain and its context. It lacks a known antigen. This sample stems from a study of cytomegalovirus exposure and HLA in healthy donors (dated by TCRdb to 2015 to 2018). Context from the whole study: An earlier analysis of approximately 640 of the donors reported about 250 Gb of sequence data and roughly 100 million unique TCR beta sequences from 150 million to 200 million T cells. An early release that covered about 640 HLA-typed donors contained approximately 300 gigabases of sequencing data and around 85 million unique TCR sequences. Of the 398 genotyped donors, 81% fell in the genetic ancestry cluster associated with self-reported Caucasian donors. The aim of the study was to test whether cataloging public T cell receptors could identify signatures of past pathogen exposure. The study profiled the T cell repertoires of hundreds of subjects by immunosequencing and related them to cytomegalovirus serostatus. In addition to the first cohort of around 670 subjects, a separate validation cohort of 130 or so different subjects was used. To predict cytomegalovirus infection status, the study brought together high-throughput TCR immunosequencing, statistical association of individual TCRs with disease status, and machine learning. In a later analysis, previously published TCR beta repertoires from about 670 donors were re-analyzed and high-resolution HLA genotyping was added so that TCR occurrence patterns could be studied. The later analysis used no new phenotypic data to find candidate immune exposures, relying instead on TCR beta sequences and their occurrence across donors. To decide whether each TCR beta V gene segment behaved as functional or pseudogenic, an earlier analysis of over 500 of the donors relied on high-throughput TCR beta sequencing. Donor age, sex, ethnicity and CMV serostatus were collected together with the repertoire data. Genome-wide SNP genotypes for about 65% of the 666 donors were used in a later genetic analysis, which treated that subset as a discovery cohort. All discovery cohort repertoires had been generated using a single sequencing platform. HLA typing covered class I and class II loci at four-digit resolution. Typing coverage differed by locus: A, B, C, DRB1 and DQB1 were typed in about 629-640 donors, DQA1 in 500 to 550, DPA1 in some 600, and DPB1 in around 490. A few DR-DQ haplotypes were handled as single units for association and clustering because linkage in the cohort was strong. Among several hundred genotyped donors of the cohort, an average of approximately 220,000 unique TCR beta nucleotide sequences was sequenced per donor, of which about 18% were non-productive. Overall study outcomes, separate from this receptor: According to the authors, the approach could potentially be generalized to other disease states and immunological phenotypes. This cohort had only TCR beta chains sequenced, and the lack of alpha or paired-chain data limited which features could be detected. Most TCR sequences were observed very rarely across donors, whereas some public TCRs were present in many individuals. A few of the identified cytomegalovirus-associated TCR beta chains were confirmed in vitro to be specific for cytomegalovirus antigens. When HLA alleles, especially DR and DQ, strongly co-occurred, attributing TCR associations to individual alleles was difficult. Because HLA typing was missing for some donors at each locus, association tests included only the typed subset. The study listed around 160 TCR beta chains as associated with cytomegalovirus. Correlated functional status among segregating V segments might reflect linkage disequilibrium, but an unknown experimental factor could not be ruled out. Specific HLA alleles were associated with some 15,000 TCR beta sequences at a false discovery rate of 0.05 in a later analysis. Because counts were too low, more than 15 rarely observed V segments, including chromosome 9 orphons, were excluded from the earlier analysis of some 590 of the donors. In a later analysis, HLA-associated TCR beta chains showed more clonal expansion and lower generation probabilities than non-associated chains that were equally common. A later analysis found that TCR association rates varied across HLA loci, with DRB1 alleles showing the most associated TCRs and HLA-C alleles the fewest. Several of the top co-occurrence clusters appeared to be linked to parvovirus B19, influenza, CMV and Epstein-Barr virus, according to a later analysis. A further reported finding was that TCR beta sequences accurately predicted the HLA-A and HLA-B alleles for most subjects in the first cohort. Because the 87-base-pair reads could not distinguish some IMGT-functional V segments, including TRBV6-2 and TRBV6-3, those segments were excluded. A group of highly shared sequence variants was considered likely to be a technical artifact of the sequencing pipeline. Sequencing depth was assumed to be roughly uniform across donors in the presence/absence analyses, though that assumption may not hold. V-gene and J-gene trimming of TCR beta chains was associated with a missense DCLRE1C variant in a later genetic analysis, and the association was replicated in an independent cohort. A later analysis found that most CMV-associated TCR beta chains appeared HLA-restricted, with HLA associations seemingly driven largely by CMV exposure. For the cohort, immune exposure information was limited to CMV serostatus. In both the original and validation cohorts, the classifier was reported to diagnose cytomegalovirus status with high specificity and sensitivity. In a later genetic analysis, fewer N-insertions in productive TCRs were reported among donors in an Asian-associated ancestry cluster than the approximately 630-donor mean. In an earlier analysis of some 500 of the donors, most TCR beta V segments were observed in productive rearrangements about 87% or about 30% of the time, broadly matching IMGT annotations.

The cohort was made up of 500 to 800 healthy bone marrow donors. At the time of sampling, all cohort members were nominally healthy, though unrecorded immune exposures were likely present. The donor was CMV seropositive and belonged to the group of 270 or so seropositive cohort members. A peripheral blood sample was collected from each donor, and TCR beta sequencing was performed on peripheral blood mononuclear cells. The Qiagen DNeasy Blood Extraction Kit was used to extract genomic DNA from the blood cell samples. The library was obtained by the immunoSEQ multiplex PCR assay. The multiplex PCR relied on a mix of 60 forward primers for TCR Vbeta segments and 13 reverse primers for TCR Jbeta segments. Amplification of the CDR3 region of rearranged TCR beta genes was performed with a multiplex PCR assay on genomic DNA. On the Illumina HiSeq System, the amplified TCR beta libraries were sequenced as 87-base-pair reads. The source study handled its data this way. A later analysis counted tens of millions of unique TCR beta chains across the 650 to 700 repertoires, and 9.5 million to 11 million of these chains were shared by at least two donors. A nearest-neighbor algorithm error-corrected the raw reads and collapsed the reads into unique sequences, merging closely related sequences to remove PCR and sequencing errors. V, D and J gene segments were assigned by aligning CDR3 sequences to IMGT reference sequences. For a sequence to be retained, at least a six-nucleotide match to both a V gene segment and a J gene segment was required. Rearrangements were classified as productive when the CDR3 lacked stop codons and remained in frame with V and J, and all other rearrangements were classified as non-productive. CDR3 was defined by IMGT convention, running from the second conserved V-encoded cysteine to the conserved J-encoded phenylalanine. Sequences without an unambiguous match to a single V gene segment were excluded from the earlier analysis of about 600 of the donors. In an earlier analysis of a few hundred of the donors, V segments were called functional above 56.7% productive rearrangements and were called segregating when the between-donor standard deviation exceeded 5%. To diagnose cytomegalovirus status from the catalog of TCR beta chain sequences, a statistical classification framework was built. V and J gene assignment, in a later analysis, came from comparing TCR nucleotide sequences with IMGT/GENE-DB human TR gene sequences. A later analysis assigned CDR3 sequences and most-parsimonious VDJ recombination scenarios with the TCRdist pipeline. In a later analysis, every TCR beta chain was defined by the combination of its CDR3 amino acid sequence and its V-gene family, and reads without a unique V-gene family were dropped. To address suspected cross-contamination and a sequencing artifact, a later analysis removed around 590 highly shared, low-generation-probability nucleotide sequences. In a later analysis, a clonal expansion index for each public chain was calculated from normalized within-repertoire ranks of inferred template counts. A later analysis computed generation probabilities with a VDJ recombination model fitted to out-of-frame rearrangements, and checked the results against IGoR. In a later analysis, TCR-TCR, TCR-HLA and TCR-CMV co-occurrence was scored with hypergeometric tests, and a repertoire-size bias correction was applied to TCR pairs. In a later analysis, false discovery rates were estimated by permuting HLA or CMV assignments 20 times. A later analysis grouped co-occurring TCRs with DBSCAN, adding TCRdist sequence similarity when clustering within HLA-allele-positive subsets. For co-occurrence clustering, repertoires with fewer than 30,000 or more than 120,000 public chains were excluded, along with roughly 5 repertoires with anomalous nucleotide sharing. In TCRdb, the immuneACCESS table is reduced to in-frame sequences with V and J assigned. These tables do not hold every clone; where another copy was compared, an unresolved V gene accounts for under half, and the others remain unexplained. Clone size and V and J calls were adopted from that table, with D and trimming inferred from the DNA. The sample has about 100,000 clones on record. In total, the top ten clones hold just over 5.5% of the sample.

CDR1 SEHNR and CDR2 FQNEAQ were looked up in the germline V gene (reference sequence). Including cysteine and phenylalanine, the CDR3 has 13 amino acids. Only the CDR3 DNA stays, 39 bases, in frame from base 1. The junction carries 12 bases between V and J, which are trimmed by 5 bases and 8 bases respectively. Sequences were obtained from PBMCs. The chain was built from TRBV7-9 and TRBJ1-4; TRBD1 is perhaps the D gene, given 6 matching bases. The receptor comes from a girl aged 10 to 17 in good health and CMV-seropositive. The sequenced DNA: TGTGCCAGCAGCGACTGGACAGTCGAAAAACTGTTTTTT. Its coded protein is CASSDWTVEKLFF.